The rows below give T cell receptor beta chains drawn from one sample of a study of T cells in Graves' hyperthyroidism and ophthalmopathy. TCRdb itself ran the multiplex PCR reads through MiXCR, one entry per CDR3 protein. The data contain about 180,000 distinct CDR3 sequences, 15% to 20% of them singletons. Source material: blood. These receptors were taken from a woman in her forties or fifties with Graves' hyperthyroidism. Each CDR3 is given with its conserved first and last residue. D genes are given only for firm matches. Size is omitted from some rows. Given values are once, few, many or a class for expanded clones.

>15|TRBV15|TRBD2|TRBJ2-5|NA
TGTGCCACCAGGCGGGGCGGGGGGGACCAAGAGACCCAGTACTTC
CATRRGGGDQETQYF
>17|TRBV19|TRBD2|TRBJ2-3|NA
TGTGCCAGTAGTATAGGGAGTAGCGGGGGGTTCACAGATACGCAGTATTTT
CASSIGSSGGFTDTQYF
>13|TRBV5-1|TRBD1|TRBJ1-2|many
TGTGCCAGCAGTTTAGGGGGCGACTATGGCTACACCTTC
CASSLGGDYGYTF
>12|TRBV28|NA|TRBJ1-2|many
TGTGCCAGCAGGCCTATGGGGTATGGCTACACCTTC
CASRPMGYGYTF
>13|TRBV10-3|NA|TRBJ1-1|many
TGTGCCATCAGTGAACAGGGGAACACTGAAGCTTTCTTT
CAISEQGNTEAFF
>17|TRBV9|NA|TRBJ1-6|NA
TGTGCCAGCAGCGTAGACAGGCAAAACTCCTATAATTCACCCCTCCACTTT
CASSVDRQNSYNSPLHF
>16|TRBV7-9|NA|TRBJ2-3|many
TGTGCCAGCAGCTTGGTGTCTGGGCGTAGCACAGATACGCAGTATTTT
CASSLVSGRSTDTQYF
>15|TRBV7-9|NA|TRBJ1-6|NA
TGTGCCAGCAGCTTAGGCGACTCCTATAATTCACCCCTCCACTTT
CASSLGDSYNSPLHF
>14|TRBV3-1|TRBD1|TRBJ2-5|many
TGTGCCAGCAGCCGGACGACAGGGCGAGAGACCCAGTACTTC
CASSRTTGRETQYF
>18|TRBV27|TRBD2|TRBJ2-4|many
TGTGCCAGCAGTAGGACTAGCGGGGGGGCCGGGGCCAAAAACATTCAGTACTTC
CASSRTSGGAGAKNIQYF
>18|TRBV27|NA|TRBJ2-6|NA
TGTGCCAGCAGTAGTTATTCTCTCAAGGAGTCTGGGGCCAACGTCCTGACTTTC
CASSSYSLKESGANVLTF
>13|TRBV2|NA|TRBJ1-5|many
TGTGCCAGCAGAGGTGGACAGAATCAGCCCCAGCATTTT
CASRGGQNQPQHF
>15|TRBV11-2|NA|TRBJ2-5|many
TGTGCCAGCAGCTTGAGCCCACTGGCACAAGAGACCCAGTACTTC
CASSLSPLAQETQYF
>12|TRBV11-2|TRBD1|TRBJ1-1|many
TGTGCCAGCAGCCTAAACAGGGGTGAAGCTTTCTTT
CASSLNRGEAFF
>12|TRBV29-1|NA|TRBJ1-1|many
TGCAGCGTTGCGTTAGGGGGGGGTGAAGCTTTCTTT
CSVALGGGEAFF
>15|TRBV27|TRBD1|TRBJ1-2|many
TGTGCCAGCAGTTTAGTAGGGACAGGGAACTATGGCTACACCTTC
CASSLVGTGNYGYTF